This T cell receptor beta chain was recorded in a study of T cell changes during pregnancy in multiple sclerosis. Profiling relied on immunoSEQ multiplex PCR, and the TCRdb table lists in-frame clones only, not all of them. Counted here are some 49,000 clones, about 91% occurring once; the ten biggest clones make up roughly 3%. The trim removed 5 bases at V and 7 bases at J, leaving 14 bases unmatched. The CDR3 loop spans 15 amino acids. Germline CDR1 and CDR2: SQVTM and ANQGSEA. This sample comprised CD8+ T cells from peripheral blood mononuclear cells, obtained in the second trimester of pregnancy. The chain combines TRBV29-1 with TRBJ2-3; 8 bases align to TRBD1. The TCR was taken from a female donor with multiple sclerosis, enrolled in a pregnancy study. The CDR3: CSVPPGAGGGYTQYF. The CDR3 coding sequence is TGCAGCGTTCCTCCCGGGGCAGGGGGCGGGTATACGCAGTATTTT.